This T cell receptor (beta chain) was identified during a study of OX40 agonist ivuxolimab in advanced cancers. Study background: Participants, about 83% male, averaged roughly 60 years of age, ranging from about 23 to 80.

Germline lookup yields CDR1 WSHSY and CDR2 SAAADI. The CDR3 consists of 14 residues. With 8 bases clipped from V and 0 bases from J, the junction kept 6 bases outside the gene matches. A note on this clone: Its antigen is unidentified.

Study outcomes and limitations: Patients who responded partially at 0.1-3.0 mg/kg showed clonal expansion ranking among the lowest.

Sequenced by immunoSEQ multiplex PCR; TCRdb stores in-frame clones only, minus some. Counted here are about 79,000 clones, 70% to 90% occurring once; the ten biggest clones make up under 15%. The input for sequencing was CD4+ or CD8+ T cells sorted from blood, taken in a trial of the OX40 agonist ivuxolimab. The chain is built from TRBV10-2 and TRBJ2-7; 8 bases line up with TRBD2. This receptor was taken from an adult with an advanced solid tumor such as melanoma, head and neck, liver or kidney cancer. The DNA of the CDR3 is TGCGCCAGCCGGAGCGGGAGACGCTCCTACGAGCAGTACTTC. As protein: CASRSGRRSYEQYF.